This T cell receptor (beta chain) stems from a study of T-cell reconstitution after alpha-beta-depleted transplantation in children. Preparation of the TCRbeta library was carried out with unique molecular identifiers. MiXCR, run by TCRdb on the PCR reads, gives a single entry per CDR3 protein. Seen here are 640,000 or so distinct CDR3 sequences, roughly 15% observed once, and the top ten hold 0.85% to 1.3%. CDR3 length: 14 amino acids. Germline lookup yields CDR1 DFQATT and CDR2 SNEGSKA (reference sequence). Between the trimmed V and J ends, which lost 8 bases and 2 bases, there was a span of 17 bases.

Material: PBMCs from the stem cell graft donor, obtained from the stem cell graft. The rearrangement links TRBV20-1 to TRBJ2-3, with D perhaps matching TRBD1 or TRBD2 (5 bases each). This sequence originates from a human donor who donated a stem cell graft to a child with acute myeloid leukemia. DNA of the CDR3: TGCAGTTGGAAGGGACCCCGGTCCACAGATACGCAGTATTTT. Its protein is CSWKGPRSTDTQYF.